This TCR beta chain is drawn from a study of T-cell reconstitution after alpha-beta-depleted transplantation in children. Study-level points and caveats: Some patients showed high day-60 TCRbeta diversity, which derived from surviving recipient T cells and thymic progenitors. Counts and diversity of T cells one year after transplant came mostly from newly produced T cells. Two months or so post-transplant, alpha-beta T cells reportedly derived from several hundred expanded graft clones.

Judged by abundance, this clonotype is medium-sized. The antigen is unknown. Unique molecular identifiers were incorporated into the prepared TCRbeta library. Via MiXCR, TCRdb re-called the PCR reads, giving one row per CDR3 protein. The sample yields about 15,000 distinct CDR3 sequences, 4.5% to 6.5% seen once. The V gene's germline CDR1 is MDHEN and CDR2 SYDVKM. This CDR3 spans 16 amino acids. Trimming took off 5 bases at V and 2 bases at J, with 18 bases between the two ends. The V gene is TRBV28, the J gene TRBJ1-1, with D unclear. The sequence came from a boy aged 5-17 years with acute lymphoblastic leukemia, due to receive a stem cell transplant. The sequencing here drew on PBMCs, taken before TCRalphabeta/CD19-depleted stem cell transplant. CDR3 nucleotide sequence: TGTGCCAGCAGTCTTGCTGCCCGGCAGTTCAACACTGAAGCTTTCTTT. It yields the protein CASSLAARQFNTEAFF. Full variable domain (rest looked up from reference TRBV28 and TRBJ1-1): DVKVTQSSRYLVKRTGEKVFLECVQDMDHENMFWYRQDPGLGLRLIYFSYDVKMKEKGDIPEGYSVSREKKERFSLILESASTNQTSMYLCASSLAARQFNTEAFFGQGTRLTVV.